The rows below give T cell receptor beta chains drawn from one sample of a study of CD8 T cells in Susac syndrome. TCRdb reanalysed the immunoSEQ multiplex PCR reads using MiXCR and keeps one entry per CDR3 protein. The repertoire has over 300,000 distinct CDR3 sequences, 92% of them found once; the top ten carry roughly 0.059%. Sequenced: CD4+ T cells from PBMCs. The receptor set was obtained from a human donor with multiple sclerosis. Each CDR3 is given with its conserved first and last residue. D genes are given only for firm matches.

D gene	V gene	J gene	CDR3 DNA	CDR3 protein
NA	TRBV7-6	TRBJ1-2	TGTGCCAGCAGCCTACAGGGCGATGTTAACTATGGCTACACCTTC	CASSLQGDVNYGYTF
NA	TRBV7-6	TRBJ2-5	TGTGCCAGCAGCACCCAGGTTACCTATGGGACCCAGTACTTC	CASSTQVTYGTQYF
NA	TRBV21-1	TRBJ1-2	TGTGCCAGCAGCCGCGGGTGTGGGGCAGGAAAGATTGGCTACACCTTC	CASSRGCGAGKIGYTF
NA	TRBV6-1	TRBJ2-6	TGTGCCAGCAGTGAAGCCGGACGGGCAGGGGCCAACGTCCTGACTTTC	CASSEAGRAGANVLTF
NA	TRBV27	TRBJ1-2	TGTGCCAGCAGTTTATGGTATCGTGAGGGGGATGGAGGCTACACCTTC	CASSLWYREGDGGYTF
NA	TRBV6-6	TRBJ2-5	TGTGCCAGCACCGAGTCCACAGGGTTCCAAGAGACCCAGTACTTC	CASTESTGFQETQYF
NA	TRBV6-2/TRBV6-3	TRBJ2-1	TGTGCCAGCAGTTACTCGCTTGAGAGTCCTAAGTTCTTC	CASSYSLESPKFF
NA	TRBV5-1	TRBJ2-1	TGCGCCAGCAGCTTGGGCTTTTCTCCGAATGAGCAGTTCTTC	CASSLGFSPNEQFF
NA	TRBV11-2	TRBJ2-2	TGTGCCAGCAGCTTAGTGTCCGGTGGGTTTCGAAGCGGGGAGCTGTTTTTT	CASSLVSGGFRSGELFF
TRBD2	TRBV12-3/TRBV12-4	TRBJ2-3	TGTGCCAGCAGCCGATTACTAGCGGGGGGGCCAGTCCCCACAGATACGCAGTATTTT	CASSRLLAGGPVPTDTQYF
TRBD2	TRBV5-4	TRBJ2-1	TGTGCCAGCAGCCTGGTCGGGGGGGAAGAGCAGTTCTTC	CASSLVGGEEQFF
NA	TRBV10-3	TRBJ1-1	TGTGCCATCAGTGATCCGAGGTTAATGAACACTGAAGCTTTCTTT	CAISDPRLMNTEAFF
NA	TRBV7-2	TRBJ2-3	TGTGCCAGCAGCGTTGGAGGGCCGTTCCGGACAGATACGCAGTATTTT	CASSVGGPFRTDTQYF
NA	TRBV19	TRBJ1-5	TGTGCCAGTAGTACGAGACAGGACTATAGCAATCAGCCCCAGCATTTT	CASSTRQDYSNQPQHF